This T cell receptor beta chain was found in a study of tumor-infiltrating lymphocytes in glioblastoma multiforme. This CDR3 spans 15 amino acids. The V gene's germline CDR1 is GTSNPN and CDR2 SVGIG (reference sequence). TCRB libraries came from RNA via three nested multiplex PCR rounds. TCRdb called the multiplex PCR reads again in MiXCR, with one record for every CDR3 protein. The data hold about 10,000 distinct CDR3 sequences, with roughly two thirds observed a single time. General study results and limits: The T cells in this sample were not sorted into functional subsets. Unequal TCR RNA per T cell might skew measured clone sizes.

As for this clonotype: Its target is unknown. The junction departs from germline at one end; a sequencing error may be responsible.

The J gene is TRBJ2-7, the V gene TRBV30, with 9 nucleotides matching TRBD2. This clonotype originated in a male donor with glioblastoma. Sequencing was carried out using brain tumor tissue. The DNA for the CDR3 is TGTGCATGGAGTGTACCTGGCGGGAGGGCCTACGAGAAGTACTTC. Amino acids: CAWSVPGGRAYEKYF.